This T cell receptor beta chain emerged from a study of blood T cell repertoires in COVID-19. Overall study context: T cells, B-cell-depleted T cells, or PBMCs supplied cDNA or gDNA.

V lost 3 bases to trimming and J lost 4 bases, with 15 bases between them. The CDR3 runs to 16 residues. Germline assignment: CDR1 KGHSH and CDR2 LQKENI. In the source study's methods: Quantification of nucleated cells was approximated via reference gene primer amplification. TCRdb's copy holds only in-frame clones and misses some; the assay was immunoSEQ multiplex PCR. Clonal size and the V and J genes are those of that table, whereas D and trimming came from the DNA. The data contain 200,000 to 250,000 clones, 80% to 85% of them seen just once; the ten biggest clones take up just under 20%. This receptor was identified in a man under 40 with active or convalescent COVID-19. The chain couples TRBV18 to TRBJ1-4; the D gene is possibly TRBD1 (5 bases). The material sequenced was peripheral blood. CDR3 nucleotides: TGTGCCAGCTCACCCGGGGCCCCCGGGGGTAATGAAAAACTGTTTTTT. Protein sequence: CASSPGAPGGNEKLFF.